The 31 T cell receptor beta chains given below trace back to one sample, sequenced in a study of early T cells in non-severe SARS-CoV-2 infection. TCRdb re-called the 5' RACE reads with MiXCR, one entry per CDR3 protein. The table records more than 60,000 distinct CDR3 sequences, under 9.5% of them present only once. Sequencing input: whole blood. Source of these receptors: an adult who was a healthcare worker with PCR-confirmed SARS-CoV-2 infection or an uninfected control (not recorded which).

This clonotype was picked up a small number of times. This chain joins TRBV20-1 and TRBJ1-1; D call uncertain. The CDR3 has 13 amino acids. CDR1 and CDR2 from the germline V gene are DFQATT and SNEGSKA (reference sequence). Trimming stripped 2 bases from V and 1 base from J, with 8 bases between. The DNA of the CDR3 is TGCAGTGCTAGACGGCTAGGGAACACTGAAGCTTTCTTT. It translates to CSARRLGNTEAFF.

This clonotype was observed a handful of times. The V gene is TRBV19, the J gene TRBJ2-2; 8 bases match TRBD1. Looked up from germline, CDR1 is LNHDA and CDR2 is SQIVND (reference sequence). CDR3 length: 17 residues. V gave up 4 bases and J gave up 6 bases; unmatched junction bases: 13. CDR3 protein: CASSKTLDRASAGELFF. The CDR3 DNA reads TGTGCCAGTAGTAAAACACTGGACAGGGCGTCGGCCGGGGAGCTGTTTTTT.

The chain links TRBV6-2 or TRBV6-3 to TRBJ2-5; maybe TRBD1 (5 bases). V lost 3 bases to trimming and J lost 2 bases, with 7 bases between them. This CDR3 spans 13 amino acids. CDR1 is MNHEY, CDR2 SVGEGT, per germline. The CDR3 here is CASSYAGQETQYF. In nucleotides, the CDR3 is TGTGCCAGCAGTTATGCAGGGCAAGAGACCCAGTACTTC.

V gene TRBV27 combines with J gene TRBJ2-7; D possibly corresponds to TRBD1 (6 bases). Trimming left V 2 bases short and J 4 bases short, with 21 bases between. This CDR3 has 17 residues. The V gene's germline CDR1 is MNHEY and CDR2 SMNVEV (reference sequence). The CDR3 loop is CASSLRIGQSIDYEQYF. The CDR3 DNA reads TGTGCCAGCAGTTTAAGGATCGGACAGAGCATTGATTACGAGCAGTACTTC.

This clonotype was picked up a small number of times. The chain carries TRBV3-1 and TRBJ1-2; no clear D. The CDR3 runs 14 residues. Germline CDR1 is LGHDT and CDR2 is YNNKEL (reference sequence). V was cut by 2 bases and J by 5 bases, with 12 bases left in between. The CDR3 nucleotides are TGTGCCAGCAGCCAAACCGGGTTCCTATATGGCTACACCTTC. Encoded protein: CASSQTGFLYGYTF.

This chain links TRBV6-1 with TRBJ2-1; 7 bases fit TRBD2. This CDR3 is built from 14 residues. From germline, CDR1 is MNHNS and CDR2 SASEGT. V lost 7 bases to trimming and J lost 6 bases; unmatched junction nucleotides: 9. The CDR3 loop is CASIERGSRNEQFF. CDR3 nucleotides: TGTGCCAGCATTGAGCGGGGTTCGCGCAATGAGCAGTTCTTC.

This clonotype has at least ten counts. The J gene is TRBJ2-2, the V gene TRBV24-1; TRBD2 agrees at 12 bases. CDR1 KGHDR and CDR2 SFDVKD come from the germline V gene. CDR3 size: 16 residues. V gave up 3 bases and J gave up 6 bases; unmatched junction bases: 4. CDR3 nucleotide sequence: TGTGCCACCAGTGATCCTCGACTAGCGGGAGCCGGGGAGCTGTTTTTT. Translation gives CATSDPRLAGAGELFF.

For the CDR3, the DNA is TGCGCCAGCCTTCATACCAACAGGGGGCACGAGACCCAGTACTTC. Its translation is CASLHTNRGHETQYF. The chain couples TRBV5-1 to TRBJ2-5; 9 positions agree with TRBD1. The germline CDR1 and CDR2 sequences are SGHRS and YFSETQ. The trim removed 7 bases at V and 5 bases at J, leaving 12 bases unmatched. The CDR3 loop spans 15 amino acids. The whole variable domain, remainder taken from reference TRBV5-1 and TRBJ2-5, is KAGVTQTPRYLIKTRGQQVTLSCSPISGHRSVSWYQQTPGQGLQFLFEYFSETQRNKGNFPGRFSGRQFSNSRSEMNVSTLELGDSALYLCASLHTNRGHETQYFGPGTRLLVL.

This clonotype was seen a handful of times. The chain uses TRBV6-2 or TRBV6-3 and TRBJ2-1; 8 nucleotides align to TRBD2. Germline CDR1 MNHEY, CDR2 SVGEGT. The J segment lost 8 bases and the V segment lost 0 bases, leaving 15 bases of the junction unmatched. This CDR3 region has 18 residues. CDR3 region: CASSYSRMEAGARDEQFF. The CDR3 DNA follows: TGTGCCAGCAGTTACTCCCGCATGGAAGCGGGAGCCAGGGATGAGCAGTTCTTC.

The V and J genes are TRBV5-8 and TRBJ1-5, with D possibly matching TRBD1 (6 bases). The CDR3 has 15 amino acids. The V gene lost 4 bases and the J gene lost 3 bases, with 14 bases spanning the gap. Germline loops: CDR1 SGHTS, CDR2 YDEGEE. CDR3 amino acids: CASSPTGGVNQPQHF. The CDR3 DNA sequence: TGTGCCAGCAGCCCAACGGGGGGCGTCAATCAGCCCCAGCATTTT.

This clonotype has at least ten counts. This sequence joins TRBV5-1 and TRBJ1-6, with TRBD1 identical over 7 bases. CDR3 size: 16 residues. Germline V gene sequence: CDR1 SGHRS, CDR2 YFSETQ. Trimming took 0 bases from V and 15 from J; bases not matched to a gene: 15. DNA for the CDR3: TGCGCCAGCAGCTTGGATGACGGGACAGTCGGACGAAACCTCCACTTT. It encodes CASSLDDGTVGRNLHF. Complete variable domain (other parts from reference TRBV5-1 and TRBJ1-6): KAGVTQTPRYLIKTRGQQVTLSCSPISGHRSVSWYQQTPGQGLQFLFEYFSETQRNKGNFPGRFSGRQFSNSRSEMNVSTLELGDSALYLCASSLDDGTVGRNLHFGNGTRLTVT.

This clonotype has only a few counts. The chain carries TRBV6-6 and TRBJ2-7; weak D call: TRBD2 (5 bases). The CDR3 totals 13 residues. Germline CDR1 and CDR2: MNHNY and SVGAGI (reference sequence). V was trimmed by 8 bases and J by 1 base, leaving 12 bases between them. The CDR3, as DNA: TGTGCCAGCGCGGCGGGTAGATCCTACGAGCAGTACTTC. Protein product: CASAAGRSYEQYF.

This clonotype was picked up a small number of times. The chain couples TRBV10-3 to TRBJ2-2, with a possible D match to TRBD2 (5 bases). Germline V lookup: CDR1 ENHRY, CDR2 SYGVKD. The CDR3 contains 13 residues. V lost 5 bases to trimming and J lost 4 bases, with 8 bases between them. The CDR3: CAISREVTGELFF. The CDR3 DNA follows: TGTGCCATCAGTCGGGAAGTCACCGGGGAGCTGTTTTTT.

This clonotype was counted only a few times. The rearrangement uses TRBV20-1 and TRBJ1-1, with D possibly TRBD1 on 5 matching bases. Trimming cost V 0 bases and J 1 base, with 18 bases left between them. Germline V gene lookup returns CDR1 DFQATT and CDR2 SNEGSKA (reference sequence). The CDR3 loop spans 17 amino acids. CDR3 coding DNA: TGCAGTGCTAGAGATCACGGGCAGGGTGAGTGGAACACTGAAGCTTTCTTT. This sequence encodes CSARDHGQGEWNTEAFF.

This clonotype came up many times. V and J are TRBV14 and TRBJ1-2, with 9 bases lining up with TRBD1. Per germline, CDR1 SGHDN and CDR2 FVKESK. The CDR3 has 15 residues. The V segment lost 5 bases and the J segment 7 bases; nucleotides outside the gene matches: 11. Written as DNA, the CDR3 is TGTGCCAGCAGCGTTAACAGGGGGCGCCCGTTTGGCTACACCTTC. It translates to CASSVNRGRPFGYTF. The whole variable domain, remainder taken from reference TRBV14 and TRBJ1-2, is EAGVTQFPSHSVIEKGQTVTLRCDPISGHDNLYWYRRVMGKEIKFLLHFVKESKQDESGMPNNRFLAERTGGTYSTLKVQPAELEDSGVYFCASSVNRGRPFGYTFGSGTRLTVV.

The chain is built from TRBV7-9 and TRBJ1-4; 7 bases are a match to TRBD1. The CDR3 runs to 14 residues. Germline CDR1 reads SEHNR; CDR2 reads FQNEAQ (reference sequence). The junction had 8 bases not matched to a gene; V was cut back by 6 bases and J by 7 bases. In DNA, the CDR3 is TGTGCCAGCAGACCAGACAGGGTGACTGAAAAACTGTTTTTT. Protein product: CASRPDRVTEKLFF.

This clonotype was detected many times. This CDR3 reads CASSFGSVITDTQYF. CDR3 in DNA: TGTGCCAGCAGCTTTGGCTCTGTGATCACAGATACGCAGTATTTT. This rearrangement joins TRBV7-6 to TRBJ2-3; D gene unclear. V dropped 3 bases and J dropped 2 bases, with 12 bases sitting between them. The length of the CDR3 is 15 residues. In germline, CDR1 is SGHVS, CDR2 FNYEAQ.

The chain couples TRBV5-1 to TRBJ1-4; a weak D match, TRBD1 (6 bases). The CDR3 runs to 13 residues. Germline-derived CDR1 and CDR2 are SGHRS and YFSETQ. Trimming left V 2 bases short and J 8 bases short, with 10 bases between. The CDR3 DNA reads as TGCGCCAGCAGCTTCCGGGGGCGAGAAAAACTGTTTTTT. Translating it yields CASSFRGREKLFF.

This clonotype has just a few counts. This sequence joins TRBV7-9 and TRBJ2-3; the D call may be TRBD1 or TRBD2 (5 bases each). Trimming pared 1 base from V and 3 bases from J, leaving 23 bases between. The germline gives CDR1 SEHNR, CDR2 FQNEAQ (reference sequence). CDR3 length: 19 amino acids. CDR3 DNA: TGTGCCAGCAGCTTAGTATTTTTCGGGGCCCCCCGCGGAACAGATACGCAGTATTTT. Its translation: CASSLVFFGAPRGTDTQYF.

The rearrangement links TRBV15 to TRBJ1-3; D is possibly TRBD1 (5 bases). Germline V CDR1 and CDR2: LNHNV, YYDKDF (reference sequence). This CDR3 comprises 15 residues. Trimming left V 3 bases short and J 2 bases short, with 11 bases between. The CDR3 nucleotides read TGTGCCACCAGCAGGTCCGGGACGCCTGGAAACACCATATATTTT. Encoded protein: CATSRSGTPGNTIYF.

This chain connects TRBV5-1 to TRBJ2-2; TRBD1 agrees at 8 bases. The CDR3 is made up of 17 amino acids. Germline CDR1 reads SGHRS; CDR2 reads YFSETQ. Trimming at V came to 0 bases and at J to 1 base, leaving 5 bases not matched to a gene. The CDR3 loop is CASSLALGQGNTGELFF. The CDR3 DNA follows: TGCGCCAGCAGCTTGGCCCTAGGACAGGGGAACACCGGGGAGCTGTTTTTT.

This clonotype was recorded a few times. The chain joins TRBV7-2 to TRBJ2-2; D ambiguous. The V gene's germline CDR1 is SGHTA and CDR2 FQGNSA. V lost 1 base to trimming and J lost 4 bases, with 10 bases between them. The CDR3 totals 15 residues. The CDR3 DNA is TGTGCCAGCAGCTTAGTGGTTCGAACCACCGGGGAGCTGTTTTTT. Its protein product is CASSLVVRTTGELFF.

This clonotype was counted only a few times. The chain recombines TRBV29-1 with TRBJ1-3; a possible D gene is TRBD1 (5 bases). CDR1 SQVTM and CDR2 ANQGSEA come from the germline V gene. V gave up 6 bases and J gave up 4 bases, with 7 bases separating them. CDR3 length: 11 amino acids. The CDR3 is CSVRQGNTIYF. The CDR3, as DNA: TGCAGCGTGAGACAGGGAAACACCATATATTTT.

The CDR3 sequence is CAISESSRGGTDTQYF. In DNA form, the CDR3 reads TGTGCCATCAGTGAGTCATCAAGGGGCGGCACAGATACGCAGTATTTT. This chain connects TRBV10-3 to TRBJ2-3; possible D gene TRBD1, 5 bases. The CDR3 is 16 residues long. Germline V gene lookup returns CDR1 ENHRY and CDR2 SYGVKD. Trimming cost V 0 bases and J 1 base, with 11 bases left between them.

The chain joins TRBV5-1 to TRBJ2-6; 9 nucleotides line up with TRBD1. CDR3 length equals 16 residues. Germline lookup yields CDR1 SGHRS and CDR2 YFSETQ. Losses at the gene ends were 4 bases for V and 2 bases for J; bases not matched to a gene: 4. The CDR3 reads CASSPGTGTGANVLTF. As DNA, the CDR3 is TGCGCCAGCAGCCCTGGGACAGGGACTGGGGCCAACGTCCTGACTTTC.

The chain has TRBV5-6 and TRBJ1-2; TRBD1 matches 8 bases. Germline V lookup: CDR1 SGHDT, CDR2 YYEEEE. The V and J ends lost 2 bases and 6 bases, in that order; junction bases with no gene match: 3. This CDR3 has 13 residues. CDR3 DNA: TGTGCCAGCAGCTTCCAGGGGGCTAATGGCTACACCTTC. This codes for CASSFQGANGYTF.

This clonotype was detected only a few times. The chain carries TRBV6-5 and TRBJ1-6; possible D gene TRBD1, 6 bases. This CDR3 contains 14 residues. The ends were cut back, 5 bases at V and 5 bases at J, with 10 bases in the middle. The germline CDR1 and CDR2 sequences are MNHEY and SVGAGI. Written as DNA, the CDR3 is TGTGCCAGCAGTCCGCGGGACAATAATTCACCCCTCCACTTT. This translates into CASSPRDNNSPLHF.

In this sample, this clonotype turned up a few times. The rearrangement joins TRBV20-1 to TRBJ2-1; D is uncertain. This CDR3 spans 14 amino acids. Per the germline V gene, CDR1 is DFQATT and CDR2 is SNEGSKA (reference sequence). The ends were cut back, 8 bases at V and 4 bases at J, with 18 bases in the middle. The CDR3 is CSPKKGLSYNEQFF. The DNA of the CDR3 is TGCAGTCCCAAAAAGGGCCTGTCATACAATGAGCAGTTCTTC.

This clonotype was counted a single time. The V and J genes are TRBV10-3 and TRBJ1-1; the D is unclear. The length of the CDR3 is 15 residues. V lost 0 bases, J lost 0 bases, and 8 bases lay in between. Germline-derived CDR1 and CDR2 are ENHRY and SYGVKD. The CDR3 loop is CAISESITLNTEAFF. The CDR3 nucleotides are TGTGCCATCAGTGAGTCGATTACGTTGAACACTGAAGCTTTCTTT.

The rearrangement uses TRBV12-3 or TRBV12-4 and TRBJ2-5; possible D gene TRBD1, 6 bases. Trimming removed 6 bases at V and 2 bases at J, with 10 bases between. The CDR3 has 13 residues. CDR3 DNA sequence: TGTGCCAGCAGACGAGACAGGCAAGAGACCCAGTACTTC. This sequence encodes CASRRDRQETQYF.

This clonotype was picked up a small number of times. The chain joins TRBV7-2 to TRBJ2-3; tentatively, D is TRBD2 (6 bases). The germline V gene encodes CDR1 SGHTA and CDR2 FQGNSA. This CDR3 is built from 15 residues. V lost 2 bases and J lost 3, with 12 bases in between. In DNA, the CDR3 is TGTGCCAGCAGCTTACGGGCAGGGAGGACAGATACGCAGTATTTT. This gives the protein CASSLRAGRTDTQYF. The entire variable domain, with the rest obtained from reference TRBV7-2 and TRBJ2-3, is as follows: GAGVSQSPSNKVTEKGKDVELRCDPISGHTALYWYRQSLGQGLEFLIYFQGNSAPDKSGLPSDRFSAERTGGSVSTLTIQRTQQEDSAVYLCASSLRAGRTDTQYFGPGTRLTVL.